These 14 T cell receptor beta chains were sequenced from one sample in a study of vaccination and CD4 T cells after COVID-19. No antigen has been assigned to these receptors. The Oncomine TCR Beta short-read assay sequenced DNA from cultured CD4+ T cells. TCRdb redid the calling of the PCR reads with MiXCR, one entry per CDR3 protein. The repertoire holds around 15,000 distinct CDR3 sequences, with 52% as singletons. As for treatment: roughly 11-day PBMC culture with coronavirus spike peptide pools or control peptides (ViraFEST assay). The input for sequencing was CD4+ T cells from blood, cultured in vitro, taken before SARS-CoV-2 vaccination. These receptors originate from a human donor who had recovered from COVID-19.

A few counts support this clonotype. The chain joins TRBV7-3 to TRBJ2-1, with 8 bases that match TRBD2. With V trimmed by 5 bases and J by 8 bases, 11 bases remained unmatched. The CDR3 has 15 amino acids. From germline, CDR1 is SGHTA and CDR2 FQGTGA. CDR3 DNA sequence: TGTGCCAGCAGCCCCACAGGGACTAGTTTCGATGAGCAGTTCTTC. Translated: CASSPTGTSFDEQFF.

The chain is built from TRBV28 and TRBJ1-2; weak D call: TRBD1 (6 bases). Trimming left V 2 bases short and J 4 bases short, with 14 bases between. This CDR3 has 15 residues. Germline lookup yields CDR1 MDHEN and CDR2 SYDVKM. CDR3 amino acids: CASSLGSGASYGYTF. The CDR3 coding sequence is TGTGCCAGCAGTTTAGGTTCGGGGGCTTCCTATGGCTACACCTTC.

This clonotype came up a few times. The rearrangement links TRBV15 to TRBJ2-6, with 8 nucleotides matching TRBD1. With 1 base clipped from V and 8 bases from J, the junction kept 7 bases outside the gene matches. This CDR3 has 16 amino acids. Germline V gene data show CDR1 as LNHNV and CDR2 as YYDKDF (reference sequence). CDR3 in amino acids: CATSRVGTGPSNVLTF. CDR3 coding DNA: TGTGCCACCAGCAGAGTAGGGACAGGCCCCTCCAACGTCCTGACTTTC. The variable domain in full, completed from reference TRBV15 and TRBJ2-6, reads DAMVIQNPRYQVTQFGKPVTLSCSQTLNHNVMYWYQQKSSQAPKLLFHYYDKDFNNEADTPDNFQSRRPNTSFCFLDIRSPGLGDTAMYLCATSRVGTGPSNVLTFGAGSRLTVL.

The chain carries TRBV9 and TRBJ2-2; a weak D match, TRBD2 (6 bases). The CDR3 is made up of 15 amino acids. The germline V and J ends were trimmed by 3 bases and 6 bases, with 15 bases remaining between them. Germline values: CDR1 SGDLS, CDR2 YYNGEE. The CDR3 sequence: CASSALHTSSGELFF. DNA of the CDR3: TGTGCCAGCAGCGCCCTACACACTAGCTCCGGGGAGCTGTTTTTT. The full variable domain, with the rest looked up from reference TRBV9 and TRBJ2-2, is DSGVTQTPKHLITATGQRVTLRCSPRSGDLSVYWYQQSLDQGLQFLIQYYNGEERAKGNILERFSAQQFPDLHSELNLSSLELGDSALYFCASSALHTSSGELFFGEGSRLTVL.

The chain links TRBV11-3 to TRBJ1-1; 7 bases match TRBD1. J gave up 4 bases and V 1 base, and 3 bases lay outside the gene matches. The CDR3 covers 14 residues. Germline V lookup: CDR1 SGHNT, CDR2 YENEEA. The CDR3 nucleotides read TGTGCCAGCAGCTTAGGACAGGGTGGCACTGAAGCTTTCTTT. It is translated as CASSLGQGGTEAFF.

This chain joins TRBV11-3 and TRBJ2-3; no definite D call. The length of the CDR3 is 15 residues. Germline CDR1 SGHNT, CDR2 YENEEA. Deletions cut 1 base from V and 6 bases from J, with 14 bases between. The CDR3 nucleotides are TGTGCCAGCAGCTTAGCGGGCGGCTCAGCGGATACGCAGTATTTT. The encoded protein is CASSLAGGSADTQYF.

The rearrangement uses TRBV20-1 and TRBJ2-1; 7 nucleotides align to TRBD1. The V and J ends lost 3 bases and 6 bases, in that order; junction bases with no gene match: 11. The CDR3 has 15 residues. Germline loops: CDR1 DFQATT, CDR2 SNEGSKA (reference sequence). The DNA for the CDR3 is TGCAGTGCTAGTCGCGGACAGGTGGGGCGCAATGAGCAGTTCTTC. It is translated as CSASRGQVGRNEQFF.

The CDR3 coding sequence is TGTGCCAGCAGTTTCCTTCCTAGCGGGGGTAGCACAGATACGCAGTATTTT. This translates into CASSFLPSGGSTDTQYF. The V call is TRBV27, the J call TRBJ2-3; 10 bases line up with TRBD2. CDR1 and CDR2 (germline): MNHEY, SMNVEV (reference sequence). J lost 0 bases, V lost 3 bases, and 6 bases had no gene match. CDR3 length: 17 amino acids.

The CDR3 nucleotides are TGTGCCAGCAGCTTGCCGGGACAGGGTCACTATGGCTACACCTTC. Its protein is CASSLPGQGHYGYTF. The genes are TRBV5-4 and TRBJ1-2; 9 bases align to TRBD1. Germline CDR1 SGHNT, CDR2 YYREEE (reference sequence). The CDR3 runs to 15 residues. With 1 base clipped from V and 3 bases from J, the junction kept 4 bases outside the gene matches.

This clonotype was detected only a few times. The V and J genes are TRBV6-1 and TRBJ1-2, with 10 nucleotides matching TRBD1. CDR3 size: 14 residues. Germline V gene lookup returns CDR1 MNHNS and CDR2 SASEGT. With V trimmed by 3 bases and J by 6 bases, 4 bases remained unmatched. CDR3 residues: CASSDRQGADGYTF. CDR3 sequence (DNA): TGTGCCAGCAGTGATCGACAGGGGGCGGATGGCTACACCTTC.

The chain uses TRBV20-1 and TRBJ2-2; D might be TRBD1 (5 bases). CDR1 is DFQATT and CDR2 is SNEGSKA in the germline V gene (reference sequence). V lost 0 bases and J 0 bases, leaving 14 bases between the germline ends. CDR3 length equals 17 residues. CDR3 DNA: TGCAGTGCTAGAGACCCCGGCGGACAAGCGAACACCGGGGAGCTGTTTTTT. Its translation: CSARDPGGQANTGELFF.

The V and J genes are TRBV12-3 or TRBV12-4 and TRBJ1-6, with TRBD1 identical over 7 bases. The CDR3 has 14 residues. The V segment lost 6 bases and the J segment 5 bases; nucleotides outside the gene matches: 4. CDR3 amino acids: CASRPGQHNSPLHF. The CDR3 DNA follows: TGTGCCAGCAGACCGGGACAGCATAATTCACCCCTCCACTTT.

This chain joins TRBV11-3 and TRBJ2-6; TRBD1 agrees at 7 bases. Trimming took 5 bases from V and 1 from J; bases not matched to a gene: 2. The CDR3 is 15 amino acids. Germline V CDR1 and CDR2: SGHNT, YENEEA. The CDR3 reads CASSPTGSGANVLTF. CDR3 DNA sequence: TGTGCCAGCAGCCCGACAGGGTCTGGGGCCAACGTCCTGACTTTC.

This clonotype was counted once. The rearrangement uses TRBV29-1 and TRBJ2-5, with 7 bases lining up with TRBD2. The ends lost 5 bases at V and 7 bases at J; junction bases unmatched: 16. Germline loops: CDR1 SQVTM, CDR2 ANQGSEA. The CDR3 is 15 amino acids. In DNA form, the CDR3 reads TGCAGCGTTCCTAATCTAGCGGTTCCTGGTGGGACCCAGTACTTC. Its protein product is CSVPNLAVPGGTQYF.